This TCR beta chain was identified during a study of shared clonotypes between healthy human individuals. The overall study: CD8 memory received one plate per donor, CD8 naive two, CD4 memory three and CD4 naive three.

CDR1 SGHRS and CDR2 YFSETQ come from the germline V gene. The CDR3 length is 16 residues. Trimming pared 4 bases from V and 8 bases from J, leaving 24 bases between. Data came from immunoSEQ multiplex PCR; TCRdb stores just in-frame clones and leaves some out. The data hold about 1.5 million clones, with roughly 96% observed a single time. Study-wide results and caveats: It was the non-shared clonotypes that had lower generation probabilities than clonotypes shared by all four donors. Estimated richness was generally greater in naive than memory subsets.

A word on this clone: Its antigen is undetermined.

The specimen was naive CD4+ T cells sorted from blood. Noted subset: CD45RA+ positively selected. This rearrangement joins TRBV5-1 to TRBJ1-1, with D possibly matching TRBD1 (6 bases). The receptor was derived from a man in his thirties or forties in good health. The CDR3 DNA reads TGCGCCAGCAGCCCAAGGACAGCCGATTGGCCAGGGGAAGCTTTCTTT. Protein: CASSPRTADWPGEAFF.